The 27 T cell receptor beta chains given below trace back to one sample, sequenced in a study of blood T cell repertoires in COVID-19. TCRdb keeps only in-frame clones here, not all; method: immunoSEQ multiplex PCR. This sample carries more than 150,000 clones, approximately 82% of them seen once, and the ten largest clones take approximately 9.4%. Sequences were obtained from peripheral blood. All receptors come from a woman aged 50 to 60 with acute or convalescent COVID-19.

The chain carries TRBV6-5 and TRBJ2-7; a possible D gene is TRBD2 (7 bases). With 7 bases removed from V and 2 bases from J, the gap between germline ends came to 18 bases. Germline lookup yields CDR1 MNHEY and CDR2 SVGAGI. This CDR3 comprises 15 residues. CDR3 amino acids: CASKKAWGGTYEQYF. Written as DNA, the CDR3 is TGTGCCAGCAAAAAGGCGTGGGGGGGCACCTACGAGCAGTACTTC.

This clone was seen more than once but under ten times. Written as DNA, the CDR3 is TGCAGTGCGAGTCACCGGGACAGGGGGTTTTATTCACCCCTCCACTTT. This encodes CSASHRDRGFYSPLHF. V and J are TRBV20-1 and TRBJ1-6; 11 nucleotides match TRBD1. CDR1 and CDR2 from the germline V gene are DFQATT and SNEGSKA (reference sequence). J lost 8 bases, V lost 6 bases, and 12 bases had no gene match. The CDR3 totals 16 residues.

This clone came up a few times. The chain is built from TRBV27 and TRBJ2-7, with 12 nucleotides matching TRBD2. This CDR3 has 18 residues. After removal of 7 bases from V and 1 base from J, the junction contained 14 bases not matched to a gene. Germline loops: CDR1 MNHEY, CDR2 SMNVEV (reference sequence). CDR3 amino acids: CASKPTGTSGWGSYEQYF. In DNA form, the CDR3 reads TGTGCCAGCAAACCTACCGGGACTAGCGGGTGGGGATCCTACGAGCAGTACTTC.

J is TRBJ1-5 and V is TRBV5-1; D ambiguous. The CDR3 extends over 14 amino acids. V was trimmed by 1 base and J by 7 bases, leaving 12 bases between them. The germline V gene encodes CDR1 SGHRS and CDR2 YFSETQ. The CDR3: CASSLIPGEQPQHF. The CDR3 region has the DNA TGCGCCAGCAGCTTGATACCCGGGGAACAGCCCCAGCATTTT.

The chain is built from TRBV27 and TRBJ1-6, with D hard to call. The V gene's germline CDR1 is MNHEY and CDR2 SMNVEV (reference sequence). The CDR3 loop spans 15 amino acids. The germline V and J ends were trimmed by 4 bases and 7 bases, with 14 bases remaining between them. The CDR3 coding sequence is TGTGCCAGCAGTTCCCAAAAAGGGAGCAATTCACCCCTCCACTTT. Protein sequence: CASSSQKGSNSPLHF.

The J gene is TRBJ1-6, the V gene TRBV19, with 10 bases identical to TRBD1. J gave up 9 bases and V 1 base, and 6 bases lay outside the gene matches. The CDR3 has 16 amino acids. Germline V gene data show CDR1 as LNHDA and CDR2 as SQIVND (reference sequence). CDR3 DNA: TGTGCCAGTAGTATAGGTCGGGACAGGGGCGGTTCACCCCTCCACTTT. Its protein is CASSIGRDRGGSPLHF. The variable domain in full, completed from reference TRBV19 and TRBJ1-6, reads DGGITQSPKYLFRKEGQNVTLSCEQNLNHDAMYWYRQDPGQGLRLIYYSQIVNDFQKGDIAEGYSVSREKKESFPLTVTSAQKNPTAFYLCASSIGRDRGGSPLHFGNGTRLTVT.

The V gene is TRBV28, the J gene TRBJ2-1, with D perhaps TRBD2 (5 bases). Germline V gene lookup returns CDR1 MDHEN and CDR2 SYDVKM. Trimming left V 4 bases short and J 3 bases short, with 10 bases between. This CDR3 has 14 amino acids. The CDR3 is CASSYSGNYNEQFF. The CDR3 DNA reads TGTGCCAGCAGTTATTCCGGGAACTACAATGAGCAGTTCTTC.

This sequence joins TRBV7-3 and TRBJ2-2, with D hard to call. CDR1 is SGHTA and CDR2 is FQGTGA in the germline V gene. The CDR3 spans 14 residues. V was trimmed by 5 bases and J by 0 bases, leaving 7 bases between them. Written as DNA, the CDR3 is TGTGCCAGCAGCAACTCACCGAACACCGGGGAGCTGTTTTTT. It codes for CASSNSPNTGELFF.

The CDR3 reads CASSVGGQTNEKLFF. The CDR3 DNA follows: TGTGCCAGCAGCGTAGGAGGACAGACTAATGAAAAACTGTTTTTT. This chain joins TRBV9 and TRBJ1-4; possibly TRBD1 for D (6 bases). Trimming pared 0 bases from V and 2 bases from J, leaving 8 bases between. Germline CDR1 reads SGDLS; CDR2 reads YYNGEE. This CDR3 is built from 15 residues.

The chain uses TRBV27 and TRBJ2-4, with 8 positions matching TRBD1. J gave up 7 bases and V 5 bases, and 16 bases lay outside the gene matches. CDR1 is MNHEY, CDR2 SMNVEV, per germline (reference sequence). The CDR3 totals 17 residues. CDR3 sequence: CASSPRPDRVSPNIQYF. CDR3 coding DNA: TGTGCCAGCAGTCCGCGACCGGACAGGGTCAGCCCTAACATTCAGTACTTC.

The chain recombines TRBV2 with TRBJ1-6; maybe TRBD1 (5 bases). CDR3 length: 15 residues. Between the trimmed V and J ends, which lost 10 bases and 1 base, there was a span of 14 bases. Germline CDR1 and CDR2: SNHLY and FYNNEI. The CDR3 spells CAISPRQSYNSPLHF. CDR3 nucleotide sequence: TGTGCCATCTCCCCTAGACAGTCCTATAATTCACCCCTCCACTTT.

This clone has a count of ten or more. This chain uses TRBV5-1 with TRBJ2-2; 9 positions match TRBD2. The CDR3 sequence is 15 residues long. Germline values: CDR1 SGHRS, CDR2 YFSETQ. Unmatched junction bases numbered 3, after V lost 0 bases and J lost 6 bases. DNA for the CDR3: TGCGCCAGCAGCTTGGCCCTAGCGGGACCCGGGGAGCTGTTTTTT. This gives the protein CASSLALAGPGELFF.

The CDR3, as DNA: TGTGCCAGCAGGGCGGGCTTGAACACTGAAGCTTTCTTT. Translation gives CASRAGLNTEAFF. This chain uses TRBV6-4 with TRBJ1-1; D ambiguous. Trimming removed 6 bases at V and 0 bases at J, with 8 bases between. Germline V gene data show CDR1 as MRHNA and CDR2 as SNTAGT. The CDR3 has 13 amino acids.

The chain couples TRBV6-2 or TRBV6-3 to TRBJ2-7; 8 bases are shared with TRBD1. In germline, CDR1 is MNHEY, CDR2 SVGEGT. The length of the CDR3 is 17 residues. Trimming cost V 2 bases and J 1 base; bases outside gene matches: 10. The DNA for the CDR3 is TGTGCCAGCAGTTACCCACCCGGACAGGGACAATCCTACGAGCAGTACTTC. Translated, it gives CASSYPPGQGQSYEQYF.

The V call is TRBV6-6, the J call TRBJ2-7, with D perhaps matching TRBD1 (5 bases). The CDR3 spans 13 residues. Germline V gene sequence: CDR1 MNHNY, CDR2 SVGAGI (reference sequence). Trimming took 6 bases from V and 7 from J, leaving 16 bases between them. The CDR3 protein is CASSQGWGGEQYF. The CDR3 nucleotides are TGTGCCAGCAGCCAGGGCTGGGGTGGAGAGCAGTACTTC.

This chain joins TRBV19 and TRBJ2-7; D perhaps matches TRBD2 (6 bases). The germline V gene has CDR1 LNHDA and CDR2 SQIVND (reference sequence). The CDR3 runs to 14 residues. Trimming shortened V by 10 bases and J by 3 bases, and 19 bases separated the two germline ends. The CDR3 coding sequence is TGTGCCACCCAAAGGGAGGTAGGGGTCTACGAGCAGTACTTC. It yields the protein CATQREVGVYEQYF.

DNA for the CDR3: TGTGCCATCAGGAGGAGGGCTACAGATACGCAGTATTTT. Protein product: CAIRRRATDTQYF. The chain uses TRBV10-3 and TRBJ2-3, with D possibly being TRBD2 (6 bases). V was shortened by 6 bases and J by 3 bases, with 10 bases between the two germline ends. CDR3 size: 13 residues. Germline assignment: CDR1 ENHRY and CDR2 SYGVKD.

This sequence joins TRBV2 and TRBJ1-3; D gene ambiguous. Trimming took off 3 bases at V and 0 bases at J, with 15 bases between the two ends. Germline assignment: CDR1 SNHLY and CDR2 FYNNEI. The CDR3 covers 17 residues. The CDR3, as DNA: TGTGCCAGCAGTGAGTTGACTACCGGGAGCTCTGGAAACACCATATATTTT. It is translated as CASSELTTGSSGNTIYF.

The rearrangement uses TRBV7-9 and TRBJ1-1; 7 bases map to TRBD1. The CDR3 loop spans 15 amino acids. The trim removed 4 bases at V and 7 bases at J, leaving 12 bases unmatched. The germline V gene encodes CDR1 SEHNR and CDR2 FQNEAQ (reference sequence). The CDR3 DNA follows: TGTGCCAGCAGCTCCTTTCCCGGGACAGATGATGAAGCTTTCTTT. It specifies CASSSFPGTDDEAFF.

The chain has TRBV29-1 and TRBJ2-1; TRBD2 agrees at 13 bases. The V segment lost 6 bases and the J segment 2 bases; nucleotides outside the gene matches: 4. CDR1 is SQVTM and CDR2 is ANQGSEA in the germline V gene. The length of the CDR3 is 15 residues. CDR3 nucleotide sequence: TGCAGCGTCACCGGGACTAGCGGGACCTACAATGAGCAGTTCTTC. Protein sequence: CSVTGTSGTYNEQFF.

In its sample, this clone was seen once. The chain links TRBV19 to TRBJ1-2; D is undetermined. CDR1 LNHDA and CDR2 SQIVND come from the germline V gene (reference sequence). The length of the CDR3 is 12 residues. V lost 4 bases and J lost 3, with 6 bases in between. The CDR3 loop reads CASSTVDYGYTF. CDR3 coding DNA: TGTGCCAGTAGTACCGTAGACTATGGCTACACCTTC.

The chain links TRBV15 to TRBJ1-4, with D unclear. The germline V and J ends were trimmed by 1 base and 0 bases, with 3 bases remaining between them. The CDR3 covers 14 residues. Germline V gene lookup returns CDR1 LNHNV and CDR2 YYDKDF (reference sequence). The CDR3 region has the DNA TGTGCCACCAGCAGAGCTGCAACTAATGAAAAACTGTTTTTT. Translated, it gives CATSRAATNEKLFF. The full variable domain, its missing parts supplied by reference TRBV15 and TRBJ1-4, is DAMVIQNPRYQVTQFGKPVTLSCSQTLNHNVMYWYQQKSSQAPKLLFHYYDKDFNNEADTPDNFQSRRPNTSFCFLDIRSPGLGDTAMYLCATSRAATNEKLFFGSGTQLSVL.

The chain joins TRBV10-3 to TRBJ1-4; D might be TRBD1 (6 bases). Trimming cost V 3 bases and J 2 bases, with 10 bases left between them. The CDR3 loop spans 15 amino acids. Germline V CDR1 and CDR2: ENHRY, SYGVKD. The CDR3 nucleotides read TGTGCCATCAGTGAAGAGGGGGATACTAATGAAAAACTGTTTTTT. Translating it yields CAISEEGDTNEKLFF.

This chain links TRBV6-5 with TRBJ1-1; D remains ambiguous. Between the trimmed V and J ends, which lost 5 bases and 1 base, there was a span of 14 bases. This CDR3 comprises 15 residues. Germline CDR1 and CDR2: MNHEY and SVGAGI. The CDR3 DNA is TGTGCCAGCAGTCGCGGCTTCATAAGGAACACTGAAGCTTTCTTT. This encodes CASSRGFIRNTEAFF.

Only one count was recorded for this clone. The rearrangement joins TRBV7-9 to TRBJ2-1, with D possibly matching TRBD1 (6 bases). V shed 4 bases and J shed 0 bases, with 10 bases lying between them. The CDR3 has 15 residues. Germline CDR1 is SEHNR and CDR2 is FQNEAQ (reference sequence). CDR3 in amino acids: CASSSRGNSYNEQFF. The DNA of the CDR3 is TGTGCCAGCAGCTCTAGGGGGAACTCCTACAATGAGCAGTTCTTC.

V and J are TRBV27 and TRBJ1-2, with 9 bases fitting TRBD1. V lost 4 bases and J lost 6; bases outside the gene matches: 6. In germline, CDR1 is MNHEY, CDR2 SMNVEV (reference sequence). The CDR3 loop spans 14 amino acids. CDR3 in amino acids: CASSSLGQGNGYTF. DNA of the CDR3: TGTGCCAGCAGTTCCCTGGGACAGGGAAATGGCTACACCTTC.

The chain carries TRBV7-2 and TRBJ2-7, with a possible D match to TRBD1 (6 bases). The germline V gene encodes CDR1 SGHTA and CDR2 FQGNSA. Trimming removed 4 bases at V and 5 bases at J, with 18 bases between. CDR3 length: 15 amino acids. The CDR3 reads CASSSRQALENEQYF. The CDR3 DNA reads TGTGCCAGCAGCTCACGACAGGCATTAGAGAACGAGCAGTACTTC.